The following is a T cell receptor beta chain sequence with its context. Method: immunoSEQ multiplex PCR; TCRdb's copy keeps in-frame clones and lacks some. The sample shows over 150,000 clones, around 85% of them seen only once. This entry comes from a study of blood T cell repertoires in COVID-19. Clinical histories supplied by participants themselves formed the basis of cohort assignment. The sequencing sample was made of PBMCs or T cells enriched from blood (not recorded which). The sequence came from a man aged 40-55 years who had recovered from COVID-19.

Written as DNA, the CDR3 is TGTGCCAGCAAACGGACAGGCCGAACTGAAGCTTTCTTT. This sequence encodes CASKRTGRTEAFF. The V gene is TRBV28, the J gene TRBJ1-1; 7 positions match TRBD1. Germline loops: CDR1 MDHEN, CDR2 SYDVKM. After removal of 7 bases from V and 5 bases from J, the junction contained 7 bases not matched to a gene. The CDR3 runs 13 residues.